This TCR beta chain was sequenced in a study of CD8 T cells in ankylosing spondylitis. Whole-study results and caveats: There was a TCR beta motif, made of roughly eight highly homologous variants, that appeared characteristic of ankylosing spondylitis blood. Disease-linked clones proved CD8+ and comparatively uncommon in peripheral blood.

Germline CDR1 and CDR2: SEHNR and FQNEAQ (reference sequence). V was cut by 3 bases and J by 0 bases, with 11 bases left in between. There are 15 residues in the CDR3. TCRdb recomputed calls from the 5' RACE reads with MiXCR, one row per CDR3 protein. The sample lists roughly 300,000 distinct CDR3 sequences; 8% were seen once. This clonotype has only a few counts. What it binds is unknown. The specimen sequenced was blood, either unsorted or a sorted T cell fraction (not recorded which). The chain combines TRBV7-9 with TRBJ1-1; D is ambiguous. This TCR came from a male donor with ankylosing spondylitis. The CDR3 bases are TGTGCCAGCAGCTTGCAGAGTATCATGAACACTGAAGCTTTCTTT. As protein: CASSLQSIMNTEAFF.